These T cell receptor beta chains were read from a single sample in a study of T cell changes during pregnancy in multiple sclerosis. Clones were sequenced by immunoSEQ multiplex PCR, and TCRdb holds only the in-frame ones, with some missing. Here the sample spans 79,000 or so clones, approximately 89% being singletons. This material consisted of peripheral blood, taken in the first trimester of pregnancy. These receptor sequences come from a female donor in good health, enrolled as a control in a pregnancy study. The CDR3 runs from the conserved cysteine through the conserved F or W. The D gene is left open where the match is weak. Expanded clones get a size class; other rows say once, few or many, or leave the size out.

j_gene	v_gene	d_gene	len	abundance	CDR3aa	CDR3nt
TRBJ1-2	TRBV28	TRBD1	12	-	CASKEGRGLGTF	TGTGCCAGCAAAGAGGGCAGGGGGCTAGGGACCTTC
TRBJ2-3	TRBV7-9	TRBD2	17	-	CASSPTGGGRSTDTQYF	TGTGCCAGCAGCCCAACCGGGGGGGGACGGAGCACAGATACGCAGTATTTT
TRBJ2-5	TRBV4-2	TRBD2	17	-	CASSQGLAGGSRETQYF	TGTGCCAGCAGCCAAGGACTAGCGGGGGGCTCGAGGGAGACCCAGTACTTC
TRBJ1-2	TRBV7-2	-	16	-	CASSLIPTPTNYGYTF	TGTGCCAGCAGCTTAATACCGACACCAACTAACTATGGCTACACCTTC
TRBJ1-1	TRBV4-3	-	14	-	CASSQHLRSTEAFF	TGCGCCAGCAGCCAACACCTGCGGAGCACTGAAGCTTTCTTT
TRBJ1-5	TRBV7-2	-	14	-	CASSLGSAYQPQHF	TGTGCCAGCAGCCTCGGGTCAGCGTATCAGCCCCAGCATTTT
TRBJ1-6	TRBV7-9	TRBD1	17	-	CASSLDRGSSYNSPLHF	TGTGCCAGCAGCTTAGACAGGGGGAGCTCCTATAATTCACCCCTCCACTTT
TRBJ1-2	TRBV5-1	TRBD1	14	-	CASSLEQGSYGYTF	TGCGCCAGCAGCTTGGAACAGGGGAGCTATGGCTACACCTTC
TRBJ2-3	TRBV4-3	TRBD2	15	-	CASSQGDSGADTQYF	TGCGCCAGCAGCCAAGGGGATAGCGGGGCAGATACGCAGTATTTT
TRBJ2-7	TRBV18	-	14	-	CASSPPGVEYEQYF	TGTGCCAGCTCACCACCCGGGGTAGAGTACGAGCAGTACTTC
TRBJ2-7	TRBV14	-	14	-	CASSPRSGPYEQYF	TGTGCCAGCAGCCCCCGGTCAGGGCCCTACGAGCAGTACTTC
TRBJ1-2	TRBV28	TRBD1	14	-	CASSQGQGNYGYTF	TGTGCCAGCAGCCAGGGACAGGGTAACTATGGCTACACCTTC
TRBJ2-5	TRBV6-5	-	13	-	CASSYEPQETQYF	TGTGCCAGCAGTTATGAGCCCCAAGAGACCCAGTACTTC
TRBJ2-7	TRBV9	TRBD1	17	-	CASSPSTQGASSYEQYF	TGTGCCAGCAGCCCATCCACACAGGGGGCAAGCTCCTACGAGCAGTACTTC
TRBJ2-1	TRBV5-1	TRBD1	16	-	CASSWDSRVRGNEQFF	TGCGCCAGCAGCTGGGACAGCCGGGTCCGAGGCAATGAGCAGTTCTTC
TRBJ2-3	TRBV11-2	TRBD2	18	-	CASSLAGLAGGGTDTQYF	TGTGCCAGCAGCTTAGCCGGACTAGCGGGGGGGGGCACAGATACGCAGTATTTT
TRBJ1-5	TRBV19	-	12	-	CASSIVSQPQHF	TGTGCCAGTAGTATCGTATCTCAGCCCCAGCATTTT
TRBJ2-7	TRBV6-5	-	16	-	CASSYLVAGVYYEQYF	TGTGCCAGCAGTTACCTCGTGGCAGGGGTTTACTACGAGCAGTACTTC
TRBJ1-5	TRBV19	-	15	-	CASSIDGGPEQPQHF	TGTGCCAGTAGTATAGATGGAGGCCCGGAACAGCCCCAGCATTTT
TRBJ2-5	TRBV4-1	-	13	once	CASSRGQRETQYF	TGCGCCAGCAGCCGAGGACAGAGGGAGACCCAGTACTTC
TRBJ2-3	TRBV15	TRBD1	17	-	CATSRDGTGGTTDTQYF	TGTGCCACCAGCAGAGATGGGACAGGGGGCACCACAGATACGCAGTATTTT
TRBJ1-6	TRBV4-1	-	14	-	CASSPESNNSPLHF	TGCGCCAGCAGCCCCGAGAGTAATAATTCACCCCTCCACTTT
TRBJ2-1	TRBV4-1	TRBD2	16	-	CASSQDRAGLKDEQFF	TGCGCCAGCAGCCAAGATAGAGCGGGGTTAAAGGATGAGCAGTTCTTC
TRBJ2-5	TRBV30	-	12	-	CAWRGSRQTQYF	TGTGCCTGGAGGGGGAGTCGGCAGACCCAGTACTTC
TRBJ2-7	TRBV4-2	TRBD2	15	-	CASSQDQGLAYEQYF	TGTGCCAGCAGCCAAGACCAAGGACTAGCCTACGAGCAGTACTTC
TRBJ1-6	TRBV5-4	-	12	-	CASSLGMGRLDF	TGTGCCAGCAGCTTGGGAATGGGCAGGCTCGACTTT
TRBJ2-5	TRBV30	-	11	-	CAWNERETQYF	TGTGCCTGGAATGAGCGCGAGACCCAGTACTTC
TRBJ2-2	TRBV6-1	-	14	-	CASRWEPNTGELFF	TGTGCCAGCAGGTGGGAGCCGAACACCGGGGAGCTGTTTTTT
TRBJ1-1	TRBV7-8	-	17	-	CASSRSPAGPLTTEAFF	TGTGCCAGCAGCCGGAGTCCCGCAGGGCCTTTGACCACTGAAGCTTTCTTT
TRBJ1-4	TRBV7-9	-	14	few	CASSLRQGGEKLFF	TGTGCCAGCAGCTTGCGTCAGGGTGGGGAAAAACTGTTTTTT
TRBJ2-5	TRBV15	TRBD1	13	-	CATVQGTEETQYF	TGTGCCACCGTACAGGGGACGGAAGAGACCCAGTACTTC
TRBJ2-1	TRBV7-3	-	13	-	CASSLGRDNEQFF	TGTGCCAGCAGCTTGGGCAGGGACAATGAGCAGTTCTTC
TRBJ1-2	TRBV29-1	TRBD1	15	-	CSVEIPGTANYGYTF	TGCAGCGTTGAAATCCCAGGGACAGCTAACTATGGCTACACCTTC
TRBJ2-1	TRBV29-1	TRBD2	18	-	CSVTGTSGGSSSYNEQFF	TGCAGCGTTACCGGGACTAGCGGGGGGAGTAGCTCCTACAATGAGCAGTTCTTC
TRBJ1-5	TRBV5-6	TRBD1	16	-	CASSLRTGTNNQPQHF	TGTGCCAGCAGCCTCCGGACAGGGACAAACAATCAGCCCCAGCATTTT
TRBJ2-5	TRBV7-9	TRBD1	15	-	CASSRTGGEQETQYF	TGTGCCAGCAGCCGAACAGGGGGCGAGCAAGAGACCCAGTACTTC
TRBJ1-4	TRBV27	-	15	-	CASSLVKQRGEKLFF	TGTGCCAGCAGTTTAGTGAAGCAGCGGGGAGAAAAACTGTTTTTT
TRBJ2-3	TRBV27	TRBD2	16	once	CASRPPVRGDTDTQYF	TGTGCCAGCAGGCCCCCAGTTCGGGGGGACACAGATACGCAGTATTTT
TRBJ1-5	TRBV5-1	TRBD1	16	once	CASSLTGAARGEPQHF	TGCGCCAGCAGCTTGACAGGGGCGGCTCGTGGGGAGCCCCAGCATTTT
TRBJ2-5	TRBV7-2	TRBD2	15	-	CASSLPYTSAETQYF	TGTGCCAGCAGCTTACCCTATACTAGCGCCGAGACCCAGTACTTC
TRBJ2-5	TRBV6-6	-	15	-	CASSYSTSGVQTQYF	TGTGCCAGCAGTTACTCGACTAGTGGGGTACAGACCCAGTACTTC
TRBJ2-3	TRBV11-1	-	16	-	CASSPLEGGEADTQYF	TGTGCCAGCAGCCCCCTCGAGGGGGGGGAGGCAGATACGCAGTATTTT
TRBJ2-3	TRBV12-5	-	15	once	CASGLRGGVADTQYF	TGTGCTAGTGGTTTGAGAGGGGGGGTCGCAGATACGCAGTATTTT
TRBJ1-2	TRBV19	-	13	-	CASSISTIYGYTF	TGTGCCAGTAGTATTAGCACCATCTATGGCTACACCTTC
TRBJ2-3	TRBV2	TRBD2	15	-	CASSVGSGFTDTQYF	TGTGCCAGCAGTGTCGGTAGCGGGTTCACAGATACGCAGTATTTT
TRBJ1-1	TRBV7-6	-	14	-	CASSSQEGGTEAFF	TGTGCCAGCAGCTCCCAAGAGGGAGGCACTGAAGCTTTCTTT
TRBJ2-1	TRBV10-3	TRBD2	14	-	CAITPGRGDNEQFF	TGTGCCATCACCCCGGGGCGGGGGGACAATGAGCAGTTCTTC
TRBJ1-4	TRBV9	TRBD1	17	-	CASSPGTGGRTNEKLFF	TGTGCCAGCAGCCCCGGGACAGGGGGGAGAACTAATGAAAAACTGTTTTTT
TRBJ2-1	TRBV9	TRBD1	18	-	CASSVVGGRQGMIDEQFF	TGTGCCAGCAGCGTAGTAGGAGGGAGACAGGGGATGATCGATGAGCAGTTCTTC
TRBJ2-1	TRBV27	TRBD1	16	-	CASKSLGTGERSEQFF	TGTGCCAGCAAAAGTCTGGGGACAGGGGAAAGGAGCGAGCAGTTCTTC
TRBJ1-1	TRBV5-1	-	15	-	CASSLSPGMNTEAFF	TGCGCCAGCAGCTTGTCTCCGGGGATGAACACTGAAGCTTTCTTT
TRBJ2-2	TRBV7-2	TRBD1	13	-	CASSATGIGELFF	TGTGCCAGCAGCGCGACAGGGATCGGGGAGCTGTTTTTT
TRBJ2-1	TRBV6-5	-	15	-	CASSYRGRGGNEQFF	TGTGCCAGCAGCTACAGGGGGCGGGGGGGCAATGAGCAGTTCTTC
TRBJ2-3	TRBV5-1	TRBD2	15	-	CASSRGGSVGDTQYF	TGCGCCAGCAGCCGCGGGGGTTCAGTTGGAGATACGCAGTATTTT
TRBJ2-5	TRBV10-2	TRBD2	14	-	CASSPGTRQETQYF	TGCGCCAGCAGCCCCGGGACTAGGCAAGAGACCCAGTACTTC
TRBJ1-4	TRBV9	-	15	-	CASSPSQGSNEKLFF	TGTGCCAGCAGCCCGTCCCAGGGATCTAATGAAAAACTGTTTTTT
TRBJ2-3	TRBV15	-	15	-	CATSRGLLGTDTQYF	TGTGCCACCAGCAGAGGTCTACTGGGCACAGATACGCAGTATTTT
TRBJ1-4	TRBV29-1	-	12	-	CSVRDNSEKLFF	TGCAGCGTGAGGGACAATTCCGAAAAACTGTTTTTT
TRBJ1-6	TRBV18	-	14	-	CASSPPGGSSPLHF	TGTGCCAGCTCACCACCAGGGGGATCTTCACCCCTCCACTTT